The sequence of this T cell receptor beta chain was determined in a study of blood T cell repertoires in COVID-19. Background on the study: COVID-19 samples from acute and convalescent phases originated in the United States, Italy and Spain.

Original methodology: Reference gene primer amplification yielded estimated nucleated cell counts. Assay: immunoSEQ multiplex PCR; the TCRdb copy retains only in-frame clones and omits some. V and J calls and clone size are given by that table; D and trimming were obtained from the DNA. The sample holds about 500,000 clones, 85% to 90% seen once. The receptor was derived from a woman aged 45 to 65 with COVID-19, enrolled during active disease. Material: peripheral blood.

CDR3 residues: CASSSSGGYNEQFF. CDR3 nucleotide sequence: TGTGCCAGCAGTTCTAGCGGGGGGTACAATGAGCAGTTCTTC. The chain couples TRBV6-4 to TRBJ2-1; 11 bases map to TRBD2. The CDR3 has 14 amino acids. V dropped 5 bases and J dropped 4; count of bases not matched to a gene: 1. Germline CDR1 MRHNA, CDR2 SNTAGT.